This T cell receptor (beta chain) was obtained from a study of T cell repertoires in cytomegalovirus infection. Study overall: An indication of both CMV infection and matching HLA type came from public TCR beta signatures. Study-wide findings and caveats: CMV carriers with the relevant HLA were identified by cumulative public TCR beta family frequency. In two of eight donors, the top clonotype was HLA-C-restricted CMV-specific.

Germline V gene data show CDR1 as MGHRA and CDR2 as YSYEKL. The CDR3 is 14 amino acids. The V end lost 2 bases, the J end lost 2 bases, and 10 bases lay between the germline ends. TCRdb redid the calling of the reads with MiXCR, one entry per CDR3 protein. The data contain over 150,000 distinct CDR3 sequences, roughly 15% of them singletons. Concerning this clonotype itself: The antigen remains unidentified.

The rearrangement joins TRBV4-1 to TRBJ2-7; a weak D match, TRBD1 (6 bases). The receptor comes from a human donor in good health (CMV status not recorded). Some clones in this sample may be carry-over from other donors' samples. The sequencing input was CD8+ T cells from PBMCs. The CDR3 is CASSQNRAPYEQYF. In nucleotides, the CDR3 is TGCGCCAGCAGCCAAAACAGGGCACCCTACGAGCAGTACTTC.